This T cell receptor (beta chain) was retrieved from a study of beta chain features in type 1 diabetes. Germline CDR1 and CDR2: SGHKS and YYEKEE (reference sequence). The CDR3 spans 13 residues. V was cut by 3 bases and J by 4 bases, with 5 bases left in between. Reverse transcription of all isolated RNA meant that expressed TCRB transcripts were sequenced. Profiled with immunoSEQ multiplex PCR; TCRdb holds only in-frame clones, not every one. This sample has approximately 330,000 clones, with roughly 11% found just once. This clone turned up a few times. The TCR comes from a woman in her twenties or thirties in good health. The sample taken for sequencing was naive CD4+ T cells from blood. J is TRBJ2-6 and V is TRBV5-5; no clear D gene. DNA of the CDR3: TGTGCCAGCAGCTGGCCGGGGGCCAACGTCCTGACTTTC. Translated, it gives CASSWPGANVLTF.